This T cell receptor (beta chain) emerged from a study of blood T cell repertoires in COVID-19. Study as a whole: COVID-19 samples, acute and convalescent, were from the United States, Italy and Spain.

Cohorts were based on clinical histories the participants reported. Cohort 3 donors counted as recovered after two negative PCRs, clearance, or resolved symptoms. Original data processing: The authors estimated nucleated cell counts from reference gene primer amplification. TCRdb's table, derived via immunoSEQ multiplex PCR, lists solely in-frame clones and lacks some. From that table come the V and J calls and clone size; the DNA was used to work out D and trimming. The data contain 150,000 to 200,000 clones, roughly 80% of them singletons. The CDR3 is made up of 13 amino acids. V lost 8 bases, J lost 7 bases, and 8 bases stayed unmatched. The germline V gene encodes CDR1 MGHDK and CDR2 SYGVNS.

The chain is built from TRBV25-1 and TRBJ2-1, with 7 nucleotides matching TRBD2. This clonotype was obtained from a man aged 45-65 years who had recovered from COVID-19. Sequenced input: PBMCs or T cells enriched from blood (not recorded which). The CDR3 spells CASESGIGNEQFF. CDR3 nucleotides: TGTGCCAGCGAAAGCGGGATTGGGAATGAGCAGTTCTTC.